Listed below are T cell receptor beta chains from one sample, sequenced in a study of CD8+CD57+ T cells in acquired aplastic anemia. TCRdb analysed the reads with MiXCR anew, one entry per CDR3 protein. The table lists about 160,000 distinct CDR3 sequences, less than 60% of them singletons. Sequencing was done on a sample of sorted CD4+, CD8+, or CD8+CD57+ T cells (not recorded which) from PBMCs. These receptors originate from a human donor with aplastic anemia. CDR3s include the opening cysteine and the closing phenylalanine or tryptophan. A D gene is named only where the DNA matches it firmly. Rows may omit the clone size; those that give it use once, few, many or a size class.

size: many
J: TRBJ2-7
D: TRBD1
V: TRBV25-1
CDR3: CASSRPGQSYEQYF
DNA: TGTGCCAGCAGTCGACCGGGACAGAGCTACGAGCAGTACTTC

size: .
J: TRBJ1-5
D: .
V: TRBV2
CDR3: CASTDSNQPQHF
DNA: TGTGCCAGCACGGATAGCAATCAGCCCCAGCATTTT

size: once
J: TRBJ2-1
D: .
V: TRBV7-9
CDR3: CASRLGVTNEQFF
DNA: TGTGCCAGCAGGCTGGGAGTCACAAATGAGCAGTTCTTC

size: few
J: TRBJ2-7
D: .
V: TRBV19
CDR3: CASSAQFGEQYF
DNA: TGTGCCAGTAGTGCCCAGTTTGGCGAGCAGTACTTC

size: many
J: TRBJ2-5
D: TRBD1
V: TRBV19
CDR3: CASSMTGGRETQYF
DNA: TGTGCCAGTAGTATGACAGGGGGGAGAGAGACCCAGTACTTC

size: many
J: TRBJ1-1
D: .
V: TRBV20-1
CDR3: CSAREGLNTEAFF
DNA: TGCAGTGCTAGAGAAGGGTTGAACACTGAAGCTTTCTTT

size: many
J: TRBJ2-7
D: TRBD2
V: TRBV3-1
CDR3: CASSATSASYEQYF
DNA: TGTGCCAGCAGCGCGACTAGCGCATCCTACGAGCAGTACTTC

size: many
J: TRBJ1-6
D: .
V: TRBV7-2
CDR3: CASSLGGSSYNSPLHF
DNA: TGTGCCAGCAGCTTAGGGGGGAGCTCCTATAATTCACCCCTCCACTTT

size: many
J: TRBJ2-5
D: .
V: TRBV29-1
CDR3: CSVPTGGETQYF
DNA: TGCAGCGTTCCGACTGGGGGAGAGACCCAGTACTTC

size: many
J: TRBJ2-7
D: .
V: TRBV12-3/TRBV12-4
CDR3: CASSLPTGAKDEQYF
DNA: TGTGCCAGCAGTCTCCCAACCGGGGCCAAGGACGAGCAGTACTTC

size: many
J: TRBJ1-4
D: .
V: TRBV2
CDR3: CASNKFGGANEKLFF
DNA: TGTGCCAGCAACAAGTTCGGCGGGGCGAATGAAAAACTGTTTTTT

size: .
J: TRBJ2-7
D: TRBD1
V: TRBV29-1
CDR3: CSVNGQGREEQYF
DNA: TGCAGCGTTAACGGACAGGGGCGAGAAGAGCAGTACTTC

size: .
J: TRBJ1-3
D: .
V: TRBV15
CDR3: CATGGAGNSGNTIYF
DNA: TGTGCCACCGGGGGAGCGGGGAACTCTGGAAACACCATATATTTT

size: few
J: TRBJ1-1
D: .
V: TRBV10-3
CDR3: CAISEGRRETEAFF
DNA: TGTGCCATCAGTGAAGGTAGGAGGGAAACTGAAGCTTTCTTT

size: .
J: TRBJ1-2
D: TRBD1
V: TRBV13
CDR3: CASSYRTGGYGYTF
DNA: TGTGCCAGCAGCTACCGGACAGGGGGCTATGGCTACACCTTC

size: .
J: TRBJ2-1
D: TRBD2
V: TRBV12-3/TRBV12-4
CDR3: CASSLGPSGRLSYNEQFF
DNA: TGTGCCAGCAGTTTGGGGCCTAGCGGGAGGCTCTCCTACAATGAGCAGTTCTTC

size: many
J: TRBJ2-3
D: .
V: TRBV2
CDR3: CGDGGSIGDTQYF
DNA: TGTGGGGACGGAGGGTCCATCGGAGATACGCAGTATTTT

size: once
J: TRBJ2-7
D: TRBD1
V: TRBV12-3/TRBV12-4
CDR3: CASSVPGQGTYEQYF
DNA: TGTGCCAGCAGTGTGCCCGGACAGGGGACCTACGAGCAGTACTTC

size: .
J: TRBJ2-3
D: .
V: TRBV6-1
CDR3: CASKFGVGGTDTQYF
DNA: TGTGCCAGCAAGTTCGGGGTGGGGGGTACAGATACGCAGTATTTT

size: .
J: TRBJ2-7
D: TRBD2
V: TRBV9
CDR3: CASSVRTSGRLSEQYF
DNA: TGTGCCAGCAGCGTACGTACTAGCGGGAGGTTAAGCGAGCAGTACTTC

size: .
J: TRBJ1-6
D: .
V: TRBV20-1
CDR3: CSAAATVGGNSPLHF
DNA: TGCAGTGCCGCCGCTACAGTCGGTGGAAATTCACCCCTCCACTTT

size: few
J: TRBJ2-2
D: TRBD1
V: TRBV10-3
CDR3: CAISGWTGKNTGELFF
DNA: TGTGCCATCAGTGGGTGGACAGGGAAGAACACCGGGGAGCTGTTTTTT

size: .
J: TRBJ1-6
D: .
V: TRBV11-1
CDR3: CASSTARGFVSPLHF
DNA: TGCGCCAGCAGCACCGCCCGGGGCTTTGTTTCACCCCTCCACTTT

size: .
J: TRBJ1-5
D: TRBD1
V: TRBV5-6
CDR3: CASSKTGVLDNQPQHF
DNA: TGTGCCAGCAGCAAGACAGGGGTGTTGGACAATCAGCCCCAGCATTTT

size: many
J: TRBJ2-1
D: .
V: TRBV27
CDR3: CASSRPLSNEQFF
DNA: TGTGCCAGCAGTCGCCCACTTTCAAATGAGCAGTTCTTC

size: .
J: TRBJ2-1
D: .
V: TRBV2
CDR3: CASSVGSRVWSDEQFF
DNA: TGTGCCAGCAGCGTAGGGTCTCGGGTATGGAGTGATGAGCAGTTCTTC

size: .
J: TRBJ2-7
D: TRBD1
V: TRBV11-2
CDR3: CASSLGQGLREQYF
DNA: TGTGCCAGCAGCTTGGGACAGGGGTTGCGTGAGCAGTACTTC

size: few
J: TRBJ1-2
D: TRBD1
V: TRBV7-8
CDR3: CASSRQGAYGYTF
DNA: TGTGCCAGCAGTCGACAGGGGGCGTATGGCTACACCTTC

size: many
J: TRBJ2-5
D: .
V: TRBV5-1
CDR3: CASSLQQLQETQYF
DNA: TGCGCCAGCAGCTTGCAACAGCTACAAGAGACCCAGTACTTC

size: .
J: TRBJ1-1
D: .
V: TRBV10-3
CDR3: CAIWNPGANTEAFF
DNA: TGTGCCATCTGGAACCCGGGGGCGAACACTGAAGCTTTCTTT

size: .
J: TRBJ2-7
D: TRBD2
V: TRBV7-9
CDR3: CASSSGGAEEQYF
DNA: TGTGCCAGCAGTAGCGGGGGGGCCGAAGAACAGTACTTC

size: few
J: TRBJ1-4
D: .
V: TRBV6-5
CDR3: CASSYSSQGNEKLFF
DNA: TGTGCCAGCAGTTACTCGAGCCAGGGGAATGAAAAACTGTTTTTT

size: many
J: TRBJ2-5
D: .
V: TRBV5-1
CDR3: CASSFLPGDQETQYF
DNA: TGCGCCAGCAGCTTCCTCCCAGGAGACCAAGAGACCCAGTACTTC

size: many
J: TRBJ2-3
D: .
V: TRBV6-6
CDR3: CASSYSVNTQYF
DNA: TGTGCCAGCAGTTACTCCGTAAATACGCAGTATTTT

size: .
J: TRBJ2-7
D: .
V: TRBV24-1
CDR3: CATCDSRHRRGGEQYF
DNA: TGTGCCACCTGTGATTCACGACACAGACGTGGGGGGGAGCAGTACTTC

size: many
J: TRBJ1-2
D: .
V: TRBV7-8
CDR3: CASSSDPGYGYTF
DNA: TGTGCCAGCAGCTCCGACCCTGGCTATGGCTACACCTTC

size: .
J: TRBJ2-7
D: .
V: TRBV29-1
CDR3: CSVKTHSYEQYF
DNA: TGCAGCGTTAAGACACATTCCTACGAGCAGTACTTC

size: .
J: TRBJ1-4
D: .
V: TRBV15
CDR3: CATSLGATNEKLFF
DNA: TGTGCCACCAGCCTAGGTGCAACTAATGAAAAACTGTTTTTT

size: .
J: TRBJ2-2
D: .
V: TRBV6-5
CDR3: CASSYSRAAGELFF
DNA: TGTGCCAGCAGTTACAGCAGGGCAGCCGGGGAGCTGTTTTTT

size: once
J: TRBJ2-7
D: TRBD1
V: TRBV24-1
CDR3: CATSDLGDRVTYEQYF
DNA: TGTGCCACCAGTGATTTGGGGGACAGGGTAACCTACGAGCAGTACTTC

size: .
J: TRBJ1-1
D: .
V: TRBV19
CDR3: CASSGRVTEAFF
DNA: TGTGCCTCATCAGGCCGGGTTACTGAAGCTTTCTTT

size: many
J: TRBJ1-1
D: .
V: TRBV5-1
CDR3: CASSAGLLNTEAFF
DNA: TGCGCCAGCAGCGCGGGACTCTTGAACACTGAAGCTTTCTTT

size: .
J: TRBJ2-2
D: TRBD2
V: TRBV6-4
CDR3: CASRPQAGGSAGELFF
DNA: TGTGCCAGCAGACCTCAAGCGGGAGGGTCGGCCGGGGAGCTGTTTTTT

size: .
J: TRBJ1-1
D: .
V: TRBV2
CDR3: CASSAQGDTEAFF
DNA: TGTGCCAGCAGTGCTCAAGGGGATACTGAAGCTTTCTTT

size: many
J: TRBJ2-5
D: .
V: TRBV9
CDR3: CASSVGAGEETQYF
DNA: TGTGCCAGCAGCGTAGGGGCAGGGGAAGAGACCCAGTACTTC

size: .
J: TRBJ1-1
D: .
V: TRBV10-1
CDR3: CASSESRRNTEAFF
DNA: TGCGCCAGCAGTGAGAGCAGACGAAACACTGAAGCTTTCTTT